The 30 T cell receptor beta chains below were found in one sample sequenced in a study of blood T cell repertoires in COVID-19 (TCRdb year 2020). The library was made by the immunoSEQ multiplex PCR assay. TCRdb's version of the immuneACCESS table is confined to in-frame rearrangements and falls short of the full clone set. An unresolved V gene accounts for under half of the shortfall where checked; the remainder is of unknown origin. The sample table holds approximately 62,000 clones, of which over 80% were seen once. The top ten constitute 1.4% of the sample. The source material was peripheral blood. These receptors came from a man aged 60-69 years with acute or convalescent COVID-19.

The chain is built from TRBV28 and TRBJ1-3; the D gene is possibly TRBD1 (6 bases). The CDR3 totals 17 residues. V was pared by 3 bases and J by 5 bases, with 20 bases between. CDR1 is MDHEN, CDR2 SYDVKM, per germline. The CDR3 reads CASSFFRMTGDRNTIYF. The DNA of the CDR3 is TGTGCCAGCAGTTTCTTCAGAATGACAGGCGATAGAAACACCATATATTTT.

This clone was counted only a few times. This rearrangement joins TRBV29-1 to TRBJ1-2; TRBD1 might be the D (6 bases). This CDR3 region has 13 residues. V lost 6 bases, J lost 0 bases, and 11 bases lay in between. CDR1 is SQVTM, CDR2 ANQGSEA, per germline. CDR3 sequence reads: CSVGDNSNYGYTF. The CDR3 DNA follows: TGCAGCGTGGGGGACAACTCTAACTATGGCTACACCTTC.

This chain uses TRBV15 with TRBJ1-6; D call uncertain. V was pared by 3 bases and J by 8 bases, with 17 bases between. This CDR3 contains 16 residues. The germline V gene has CDR1 LNHNV and CDR2 YYDKDF (reference sequence). CDR3 in DNA: TGTGCCACCAGCAGTCGGCCCCCTTCTCGGGATTCACCCCTCCACTTT. Translated, it gives CATSSRPPSRDSPLHF.

V gene TRBV6-2 or TRBV6-3 combines with J gene TRBJ2-2; 7 bases map to TRBD2. This CDR3 comprises 15 residues. The trim removed 6 bases at V and 3 bases at J, leaving 7 bases unmatched. Germline CDR1 is MNHEY and CDR2 is SVGEGT. The CDR3 loop reads CASSQTSPDTGELFF. The CDR3 nucleotides are TGTGCCAGCAGCCAGACTAGCCCGGACACCGGGGAGCTGTTTTTT.

The chain employs TRBV18 and TRBJ1-6; D is possibly TRBD1 (5 bases). The CDR3 length is 14 residues. Per the germline V gene, CDR1 is KGHSH and CDR2 is LQKENI. Trimming cost V 3 bases and J 7 bases, with 10 bases left between them. The CDR3 nucleotides are TGTGCCAGCTCACCGGAGGGGATGAATTCACCCCTCCACTTT. This encodes CASSPEGMNSPLHF.

This chain joins TRBV11-3 and TRBJ2-7, with 8 bases lining up with TRBD2. V trimming: 5 bases; J trimming: 1 base; junction bases outside the gene matches: 4. The CDR3 has 14 amino acids. Germline CDR1 and CDR2: SGHNT and YENEEA. The CDR3 loop reads CASSPSGGSYEQYF. The CDR3 DNA reads as TGTGCCAGCAGCCCGTCGGGGGGGTCCTACGAGCAGTACTTC.

The CDR3 region is CASSPRLADQETQYF. CDR3 DNA sequence: TGTGCCAGCAGCCCACGGCTAGCGGATCAAGAGACCCAGTACTTC. The V call is TRBV7-9, the J call TRBJ2-5; 7 bases are a match to TRBD2. The CDR3 is made up of 15 amino acids. Per the germline V gene, CDR1 is SEHNR and CDR2 is FQNEAQ (reference sequence). J gave up 2 bases and V 5 bases, and 8 bases lay outside the gene matches.

The V and J genes are TRBV30 and TRBJ1-4, with D perhaps matching TRBD1 (5 bases). The CDR3 sequence is 19 residues long. With 5 bases removed from V and 0 bases from J, the gap between germline ends came to 25 bases. Germline V gene lookup returns CDR1 GTSNPN and CDR2 SVGIG (reference sequence). DNA for the CDR3: TGTGCCTGGGGGCGGGGCACAGTATCACCTCCAACAACTAATGAAAAACTGTTTTTT. Its translation: CAWGRGTVSPPTTNEKLFF.

This clone was seen once. The rearrangement joins TRBV14 to TRBJ2-1, with 14 bases fitting TRBD2. Germline CDR1 and CDR2: SGHDN and FVKESK. CDR3 length: 15 residues. The junction had 1 base not matched to a gene; V was cut back by 4 bases and J by 5 bases. DNA of the CDR3: TGTGCCAGCAGCCTGGGACTAGCGGGGGACAATGAGCAGTTCTTC. This codes for CASSLGLAGDNEQFF.

V is TRBV6-8 and J is TRBJ2-1; D is possibly TRBD1 (5 bases). This CDR3 has 16 residues. Germline lookup yields CDR1 MNHGY and CDR2 SAAAGT. The V end lost 7 bases, the J end lost 4 bases, and 20 bases lay between the germline ends. CDR3 sequence: CASNPGSRVSYNEQFF. The CDR3 bases are TGTGCCAGCAATCCCGGGTCCAGGGTATCGTACAATGAGCAGTTCTTC.

J is TRBJ1-1 and V is TRBV4-3, with 7 bases fitting TRBD1. The CDR3 runs to 15 residues. With 1 base clipped from V and 1 base from J, the junction kept 3 bases outside the gene matches. CDR1 and CDR2 (germline): LGHNA, YSLEER. The CDR3 coding sequence is TGCGCCAGCAGCCAAGTGGGACAGCGGAACACTGAAGCTTTCTTT. Translated: CASSQVGQRNTEAFF.

The chain is built from TRBV5-1 and TRBJ2-6, with D perhaps TRBD1 (6 bases). Germline values: CDR1 SGHRS, CDR2 YFSETQ. Trimming took 6 bases from V and 0 from J, leaving 10 bases between them. The CDR3 extends over 15 amino acids. The CDR3 loop is CASKTGPSGANVLTF. Written as DNA, the CDR3 is TGCGCCAGCAAGACAGGACCCTCTGGGGCCAACGTCCTGACTTTC.

This sequence joins TRBV24-1 and TRBJ2-1, with no clear D. This CDR3 spans 14 amino acids. The germline V gene has CDR1 KGHDR and CDR2 SFDVKD. V lost 0 bases to trimming and J lost 9 bases, with 11 bases between them. CDR3 protein: CATSDLETLGEQFF. CDR3 coding DNA: TGTGCCACCAGTGATTTGGAGACACTCGGTGAGCAGTTCTTC.

This clone came up once. V gene TRBV7-2 combines with J gene TRBJ1-2; TRBD1 matches at 8 bases. Trimming at V came to 4 bases and at J to 3 bases, leaving 7 bases not matched to a gene. This CDR3 contains 15 residues. The germline V gene has CDR1 SGHTA and CDR2 FQGNSA. As DNA, the CDR3 is TGTGCCAGCAGCTCATCAGGGGGCGCCGACTATGGCTACACCTTC. Translation: CASSSSGGADYGYTF.

This clone was recorded only once. The chain combines TRBV6-5 with TRBJ2-7, with TRBD2 matching 11 bases. The junction had 3 bases not matched to a gene; V was cut back by 8 bases and J by 3 bases. Germline CDR1 is MNHEY and CDR2 is SVGAGI. The CDR3 is 13 residues long. As DNA, the CDR3 is TGTGCCAGCGGGACTAGCGGTCACTACGAGCAGTACTTC. Translated, it gives CASGTSGHYEQYF.

The rearrangement links TRBV12-3 or TRBV12-4 to TRBJ2-2; D is ambiguous. V shed 2 bases and J shed 7 bases, with 8 bases lying between them. This CDR3 is 13 amino acids long. CDR3 sequence reads: CASSLRIGGELFF. Here the CDR3 DNA reads TGTGCCAGCAGTTTAAGAATCGGCGGGGAGCTGTTTTTT.

This chain connects TRBV6-1 to TRBJ1-2, with a weak D call TRBD1 (5 bases). Trimming removed 0 bases at V and 8 bases at J, with 13 bases between. This CDR3 contains 14 residues. CDR1 is MNHNS, CDR2 SASEGT, per germline. This CDR3 reads CASSEAPGVGGYTF. CDR3 DNA: TGTGCCAGCAGTGAAGCGCCGGGGGTAGGCGGCTACACCTTC.

This chain links TRBV9 with TRBJ2-5; D not certain. V was shortened by 4 bases and J by 1 base, with 11 bases between the two germline ends. Germline V CDR1 and CDR2: SGDLS, YYNGEE. The CDR3 contains 14 residues. The CDR3 region is CASSPNHGQETQYF. Here the CDR3 DNA reads TGTGCCAGCAGCCCAAACCACGGCCAAGAGACCCAGTACTTC.

J is TRBJ2-7 and V is TRBV30; weak D call: TRBD2 (5 bases). Germline-derived CDR1 and CDR2 are GTSNPN and SVGIG (reference sequence). Trimming removed 2 bases from V and 0 bases from J, with 8 bases in between. CDR3 size: 13 residues. The CDR3: CAWSPGNSYEQYF. The CDR3 DNA sequence: TGTGCCTGGAGTCCCGGGAACTCCTACGAGCAGTACTTC.

This chain connects TRBV4-2 to TRBJ2-3; 12 nucleotides line up with TRBD2. The CDR3 has 16 residues. CDR1 and CDR2 from the germline V gene are LGHNA and YNFKEQ. V lost 4 bases to trimming and J lost 3 bases; unmatched junction nucleotides: 5. The CDR3 region has the DNA TGTGCCAGCAGCCCGCGACTAGCGGGAGAGACAGATACGCAGTATTTT. This translates into CASSPRLAGETDTQYF.

The CDR3 spells CASSLAFLGQGSNQPQHF. CDR3 nucleotide sequence: TGTGCCAGCAGCTTGGCGTTTTTGGGACAGGGGTCCAATCAGCCCCAGCATTTT. The rearrangement links TRBV5-6 to TRBJ1-5; 10 positions agree with TRBD1. Germline CDR1 SGHDT, CDR2 YYEEEE. The V gene end was trimmed by 0 bases and the J gene end by 3 bases; junction bases not matched to a gene: 9. The CDR3 extends over 18 amino acids. The full variable domain, its missing parts supplied by reference TRBV5-6 and TRBJ1-5, is DAGVTQSPTHLIKTRGQQVTLRCSPKSGHDTVSWYQQALGQGPQFIFQYYEEEERQRGNFPDRFSGHQFPNYSSELNVNALLLGDSALYLCASSLAFLGQGSNQPQHFGDGTRLSIL.

This clone is a singleton in its sample. The chain recombines TRBV2 with TRBJ1-2; 9 bases map to TRBD1. The CDR3 length is 13 residues. The V and J ends lost 6 bases and 4 bases, in that order; junction bases with no gene match: 3. Looked up from germline, CDR1 is SNHLY and CDR2 is FYNNEI. The CDR3 reads CASRTGGGYGYTF. The CDR3 nucleotides are TGTGCCAGCAGGACAGGGGGAGGCTATGGCTACACCTTC.

J is TRBJ1-6 and V is TRBV4-3; TRBD1 might be the D (6 bases). CDR3 size: 15 residues. The V and J ends lost 1 base and 7 bases respectively, with 11 bases between them. Germline V gives CDR1 LGHNA, CDR2 YSLEER. The CDR3 DNA is TGCGCCAGCAGCCAAGCCGCAGGGGTAAATTCACCCCTCCACTTT. Its protein is CASSQAAGVNSPLHF.

V usage is TRBV5-4 and J usage is TRBJ2-7; TRBD2 is a possible D gene (5 bases). This CDR3 has 14 amino acids. Looked up from germline, CDR1 is SGHNT and CDR2 is YYREEE (reference sequence). V was shortened by 0 bases and J by 2 bases, with 9 bases between the two germline ends. DNA of the CDR3: TGTGCCAGCAGCTTGGCCGGGGAGACCTACGAGCAGTACTTC. This codes for CASSLAGETYEQYF.

This chain joins TRBV19 and TRBJ1-2; TRBD1 agrees at 7 bases. Germline CDR1 is LNHDA and CDR2 is SQIVND (reference sequence). Trimming removed 3 bases from V and 8 bases from J; junction bases left unmatched: 15. The CDR3 is 16 amino acids. For the CDR3, the DNA is TGTGCCAGTAGTATTAGTTCACCCGTAGGGGGCCAAGGCTACACCTTC. It specifies CASSISSPVGGQGYTF.

The J gene is TRBJ1-4, the V gene TRBV29-1; TRBD1 aligns across 8 bases. Germline lookup yields CDR1 SQVTM and CDR2 ANQGSEA. The junction had 5 bases not matched to a gene; V was cut back by 0 bases and J by 5 bases. CDR3 size: 15 residues. The chain's CDR3 is CSVEDRNRGNEKLFF. The CDR3 DNA is TGCAGCGTTGAAGATCGTAACAGGGGGAATGAAAAACTGTTTTTT.

V usage is TRBV29-1 and J usage is TRBJ1-5, with 9 bases matching TRBD1. The CDR3 consists of 14 residues. The V segment lost 5 bases and the J segment 6 bases; nucleotides outside the gene matches: 8. Per germline, CDR1 SQVTM and CDR2 ANQGSEA. CDR3 bases: TGCAGCGTTTCCGGGACAGGGTGGGGTCAGCCCCAGCATTTT. It specifies CSVSGTGWGQPQHF.

V gene TRBV11-2 combines with J gene TRBJ1-1, with D maybe TRBD1 (6 bases). Deletions cut 4 bases from V and 5 bases from J, with 17 bases between. CDR1 SGHAT and CDR2 FQNNGV come from the germline V gene. This CDR3 has 15 residues. The CDR3 DNA reads as TGTGCCAGCAGCTCACACGCGTTTCAGGGGACTGAAGCTTTCTTT. It translates to CASSSHAFQGTEAFF.

This chain connects TRBV7-2 to TRBJ2-1; 10 bases are a match to TRBD2. J was trimmed by 2 bases and V by 5 bases; bases with no gene match: 6. Looked up from germline, CDR1 is SGHTA and CDR2 is FQGNSA. The length of the CDR3 is 16 residues. The CDR3 sequence: CASSISGRWTYNEQFF. The CDR3, as DNA: TGTGCCAGCAGCATTAGCGGGAGGTGGACCTACAATGAGCAGTTCTTC.

The chain combines TRBV4-2 with TRBJ2-7, with TRBD2 identical over 8 bases. The CDR3 totals 15 residues. With V trimmed by 5 bases and J by 1 base, 7 bases remained unmatched. The germline V gene encodes CDR1 LGHNA and CDR2 YNFKEQ. CDR3 sequence: CASSKGSGDSYEQYF. DNA for the CDR3: TGTGCCAGCAGCAAAGGTAGCGGGGATTCCTACGAGCAGTACTTC.